A selection of T cell receptor beta chains follows, all from one sample in a study of cytomegalovirus exposure and HLA in healthy donors. Profiled with immunoSEQ multiplex PCR; TCRdb holds only in-frame clones, not every one. The data show under 200,000 clones, around 75% seen once. Input material: PBMCs. All receptors come from a female donor in good health and CMV-seronegative. Each CDR3 is given with its conserved first and last residue. The D gene is left open where the match is weak. Clone size is not always given. Where it is, it says once, few, many or a class for expanded clones.

TRBV5-1	NA	TRBJ2-3	NA	CASSLAGSGADTQYF	TGCGCCAGCAGCTTGGCGGGGTCAGGGGCAGATACGCAGTATTTT
TRBV6-5	TRBD1	TRBJ1-2	NA	CASSYGGQGFYGYTF	TGTGCCAGCAGTTACGGGGGACAGGGATTCTATGGCTACACCTTC
TRBV6-6	NA	TRBJ2-7	NA	CASSPRGSYEQYF	TGTGCCAGCAGCCCCCGGGGTTCCTACGAGCAGTACTTC
TRBV6-4	NA	TRBJ2-2	NA	CASSEAGDTGELFF	TGTGCCAGCAGTGAGGCAGGGGACACCGGGGAGCTGTTTTTT
TRBV27	TRBD1	TRBJ1-5	NA	CASSPGQGHQPQHF	TGTGCCAGCAGCCCGGGACAGGGCCATCAGCCCCAGCATTTT
TRBV9	NA	TRBJ2-1	NA	CASSVEAGPSSYNEQFF	TGTGCCAGCAGCGTAGAAGCGGGCCCTAGCTCCTACAATGAGCAGTTCTTC
TRBV7-9	TRBD2	TRBJ2-5	once	CASSLRQAGPQETQYF	TGTGCCAGCAGCTTAAGGCAAGCGGGGCCTCAAGAGACCCAGTACTTC
TRBV10-3	TRBD1	TRBJ2-7	NA	CAIRARDREREQYF	TGTGCCATCAGGGCCCGTGACAGGGAAAGAGAGCAGTACTTC
TRBV30	NA	TRBJ2-6	NA	CAWSVDSSGANVLTF	TGTGCCTGGAGTGTAGACAGCTCTGGGGCCAACGTCCTGACTTTC
TRBV4-3	TRBD1	TRBJ2-7	few	CASSQDWPGQGTEQYF	TGCGCCAGCAGCCAAGATTGGCCGGGACAGGGGACCGAGCAGTACTTC
TRBV4-2	TRBD2	TRBJ2-3	NA	CASSQEGASGGRDTQYF	TGTGCCAGCAGCCAAGAAGGCGCTAGCGGGGGGCGTGATACGCAGTATTTT
TRBV6-5	TRBD2	TRBJ2-1	NA	CASSPESGAWDEQFF	TGTGCCAGCAGCCCGGAGAGCGGGGCTTGGGATGAGCAGTTCTTC
TRBV19	NA	TRBJ1-5	NA	CASDRRVSYQPQHF	TGTGCCAGTGATAGACGGGTCAGTTATCAGCCCCAGCATTTT
TRBV28	TRBD2	TRBJ2-3	NA	CASREVKDTQYF	TGTGCCAGCCGGGAGGTTAAGGATACGCAGTATTTT
TRBV7-3	TRBD2	TRBJ2-2	NA	CASSLAGGGELFF	TGTGCCAGCAGCTTGGCGGGAGGCGGGGAGCTGTTTTTT
TRBV7-2	NA	TRBJ1-1	NA	CASSPFMNTEAFF	TGTGCCAGCAGCCCATTCATGAACACTGAAGCTTTCTTT
TRBV4-1	TRBD1	TRBJ1-4	NA	CASSQRDRANEKLFF	TGCGCCAGCAGCCAGCGGGACAGGGCTAATGAAAAACTGTTTTTT
TRBV12-5	TRBD2	TRBJ2-1	few	CASGYSGVYNEQFF	TGTGCTAGTGGTTACAGCGGGGTATACAATGAGCAGTTCTTC
TRBV7-8	TRBD2	TRBJ2-1	NA	CASRLAGGVNEQFF	TGTGCCAGCCGACTAGCGGGGGGAGTCAATGAGCAGTTCTTC
TRBV7-6	NA	TRBJ1-1	NA	CASSLDGGDTEAFF	TGTGCCAGCAGCTTAGACGGGGGAGACACTGAAGCTTTCTTT
TRBV7-2	NA	TRBJ1-2	NA	CASSLVLTGGHTF	TGTGCCAGCAGCTTAGTTCTCACGGGGGGTCACACCTTC
TRBV19	TRBD2	TRBJ2-3	NA	CASSGSGADTQYF	TGTGCCAGTAGCGGGAGCGGGGCAGATACGCAGTATTTT
TRBV25-1	TRBD2	TRBJ2-3	few	CASTGGSDTQYF	TGTGCCAGCACGGGGGGATCAGATACGCAGTATTTT
TRBV18	TRBD1	TRBJ2-2	NA	CASSPDRGPVGELFF	TGTGCCAGCTCACCAGACAGGGGGCCAGTCGGGGAGCTGTTTTTT
TRBV19	NA	TRBJ1-4	NA	CASSSFESPNEKLFF	TGTGCCAGTAGTTCCTTCGAGAGCCCTAATGAAAAACTGTTTTTT
TRBV21-1	NA	TRBJ1-5	NA	CASSNSQLNQPQHF	TGTGCCAGCAGCAATTCACAGTTAAATCAGCCCCAGCATTTT
TRBV2	NA	TRBJ2-5	NA	CASSEAGGAIETQYF	TGTGCCAGCAGTGAAGCAGGGGGGGCGATAGAGACCCAGTACTTC
TRBV18	TRBD1	TRBJ1-5	NA	CASSPGQGGNQPQHF	TGTGCCAGCTCACCAGGGCAGGGGGGCAATCAGCCCCAGCATTTT
TRBV6-6	NA	TRBJ2-7	once	CASTAGAGGSYEQYF	TGTGCCAGCACCGCCGGGGCAGGAGGGTCCTACGAGCAGTACTTC
TRBV7-8	NA	TRBJ1-1	NA	CASSSRGNTEAFF	TGTGCCAGCAGCTCCAGGGGAAACACTGAAGCTTTCTTT
TRBV19	TRBD1	TRBJ2-1	NA	CASSRRDSPRYNEQFF	TGTGCCAGTAGTAGAAGGGACAGTCCACGCTACAATGAGCAGTTCTTC
TRBV6-1	NA	TRBJ2-7	once	CASSEGTSPLYEQYF	TGTGCCAGCAGTGAGGGCACTAGCCCCCTCTACGAGCAGTACTTC
TRBV29-1	NA	TRBJ1-1	NA	CSGHKVVNTEAFF	TGCAGCGGACATAAGGTGGTTAACACTGAAGCTTTCTTT
TRBV2	NA	TRBJ2-7	NA	CASRDTFRYEQYF	TGTGCCAGCCGGGACACATTCCGCTACGAGCAGTACTTC
TRBV7-3	TRBD1	TRBJ2-3	NA	CASSLTQGAQDTQYF	TGTGCCAGCAGCTTAACTCAGGGGGCGCAAGATACGCAGTATTTT
TRBV6-6	TRBD1	TRBJ1-5	NA	CASSLYRDSNQPQHF	TGTGCCAGCAGTCTCTACCGGGACAGTAATCAGCCCCAGCATTTT
TRBV28	NA	TRBJ2-2	NA	CASSERDSTGELFF	TGTGCCAGCAGTGAGAGGGATTCCACCGGGGAGCTGTTTTTT
TRBV25-1	NA	TRBJ1-5	NA	CARGGDIQPQHF	TGTGCCCGAGGGGGAGATATACAGCCCCAGCATTTT
TRBV6-6	NA	TRBJ1-1	NA	CASSYSRVNTEAFF	TGTGCCAGCAGTTACTCGAGGGTGAACACTGAAGCTTTCTTT
TRBV2	NA	TRBJ1-4	NA	CASRVRVSVEKLFF	TGTGCCAGCAGGGTCAGGGTCAGTGTAGAAAAACTGTTTTTT
TRBV6-1	TRBD1	TRBJ2-1	NA	CASSEEGPGGYNEQFF	TGTGCCAGCAGTGAAGAAGGCCCAGGGGGCTACAATGAGCAGTTCTTC
TRBV2	TRBD1	TRBJ1-2	NA	CASSAQGARYGYTF	TGTGCCAGCAGCGCCCAGGGGGCGCGCTATGGCTACACCTTC
TRBV19	TRBD1	TRBJ2-7	NA	CASSIDRGGEQYF	TGTGCCAGTAGTATTGACAGGGGCGGCGAGCAGTACTTC
TRBV5-4	TRBD1	TRBJ2-5	NA	CASSPRRQGGETQYF	TGTGCCAGCAGCCCCCGAAGACAGGGGGGGGAGACCCAGTACTTC
TRBV19	NA	TRBJ1-5	NA	CASSILGRGDQPQHF	TGTGCCAGTAGTATTCTGGGTCGGGGGGATCAGCCCCAGCATTTT
TRBV7-2	TRBD1	TRBJ2-1	NA	CASSFEGAISYNEQFF	TGTGCCAGCAGCTTCGAGGGGGCGATTTCCTACAATGAGCAGTTCTTC
TRBV19	NA	TRBJ2-7	NA	CASLSSQEGEQYF	TGTGCCAGTCTCTCGTCCCAAGAGGGCGAGCAGTACTTC
TRBV6-1	NA	TRBJ2-3	NA	CASSERGRSTDTQYF	TGTGCCAGCAGTGAACGAGGGCGGAGCACAGATACGCAGTATTTT
TRBV9	NA	TRBJ2-5	NA	CASSVADSQETQYF	TGTGCCAGCAGCGTAGCGGACAGTCAAGAGACCCAGTACTTC
TRBV5-1	TRBD1	TRBJ2-7	NA	CASSFTWGQAYEQYF	TGCGCCAGCAGCTTCACCTGGGGACAGGCCTACGAGCAGTACTTC
TRBV4-2	NA	TRBJ2-7	NA	CASSLWTASSYEQYF	TGTGCCAGCAGCTTATGGACAGCGTCCTCCTACGAGCAGTACTTC
TRBV28	TRBD1	TRBJ1-2	NA	CASSFAGQGYGYTF	TGTGCCAGCAGTTTCGCCGGACAGGGCTATGGCTACACCTTC
TRBV19	TRBD1	TRBJ1-1	NA	CASNGQGGNTEAFF	TGTGCCAGTAACGGACAGGGGGGGAACACTGAAGCTTTCTTT
TRBV18	NA	TRBJ2-7	NA	CASSPGMEGKQYF	TGTGCCAGCTCACCGGGTATGGAGGGCAAGCAGTACTTC
TRBV28	NA	TRBJ2-4	NA	CASSSRGGIAKNIQYF	TGTGCCAGCAGTTCTAGGGGGGGAATAGCCAAAAACATTCAGTACTTC